The clone carrying this T cell receptor (beta chain) was found many times. Cohort assignment relied on participant-reported clinical history. Exposed study participants had met a COVID-19 case within 2 weeks before entry. In the authors' workflow: Amplification of reference gene primers provided the estimated nucleated cell counts. Clones were sequenced by immunoSEQ multiplex PCR, and TCRdb holds only the in-frame ones, with some missing. That table supplies the V and J calls and clone size; D and trimming were determined from the DNA. The sample lists roughly 150,000 clones, approximately 83% occurring once. This sample was included in a study of blood T cell repertoires in COVID-19. At the level of the study: Sources were T cells, B-cell-depleted T cells, or PBMCs; the material itself was cDNA or gDNA.

The CDR3 has 11 residues. V gave up 8 bases and J gave up 5 bases; unmatched junction bases: 3. Germline V lookup: CDR1 DFQATT, CDR2 SNEGSKA (reference sequence). The sequence was collected from a man in his 70s who had been exposed to COVID-19. The specimen was PBMCs or T cells enriched from blood (not recorded which). This chain uses TRBV20-1 with TRBJ2-7; 10 bases fit TRBD1. This CDR3 reads CSLGQGDEQYF. CDR3 DNA: TGCAGTCTAGGACAGGGGGACGAGCAGTACTTC.